Listed below are T cell receptor beta chains from one sample, sequenced in a study of T cells in localized non-small cell lung cancer. Libraries were prepared by immunoSEQ multiplex PCR; TCRdb keeps only in-frame clonotypes and omits some of them. Seen here are around 140,000 clones, 89% observed once, and the top ten hold over 1.5%. This material consisted of peripheral blood, taken before any cancer treatment. These receptors all come from a female donor of 60 years or more with stage I lung adenocarcinoma. CDR3s include the opening cysteine and the closing phenylalanine or tryptophan. Size values are once, few and many counts, or a class for expanded clones, and some rows have none.

V gene	CDR3 length	J gene	clone size	CDR3 protein
TRBV18	16	TRBJ2-2	-	CASSPRVASGNGELFF
TRBV5-1	14	TRBJ1-4	-	CASSFGVLNEKLFF
TRBV28	14	TRBJ2-2	few	CASREDRITGELFF
TRBV4-2	17	TRBJ2-5	-	CASSQDLGGQTIETQYF
TRBV4-1	13	TRBJ2-3	-	CASSQVGGDTQYF
TRBV4-1	15	TRBJ1-2	-	CASSQPHQGNYGYTF
TRBV7-2	16	TRBJ2-3	-	CASSPFRTGGTDTQYF
TRBV5-1	15	TRBJ2-7	-	CASSLQQGEYYEQYF
TRBV19	14	TRBJ1-2	-	CASSLGTDDYGYTF
TRBV6-5	15	TRBJ2-2	-	CASSLGGGPTGELFF
TRBV5-1	18	TRBJ2-1	-	CASSLVGLAGGTYNEQFF
TRBV27	13	TRBJ2-7	-	CASSVLTGDEQYF
TRBV7-3	13	TRBJ1-3	-	CASSLGQRATIYF
TRBV5-4	15	TRBJ2-1	once	CASSLAGGSTHEQFF
TRBV6-5	12	TRBJ2-3	-	CATRTGTDTQYF
TRBV11-2	14	TRBJ1-4	-	CASSNPARTEKLFF
TRBV6-6	14	TRBJ2-7	-	CASSYAAGSYEQYF
TRBV10-3	17	TRBJ2-1	-	CAISESKGGSSYNEQFF
TRBV6-5	14	TRBJ1-5	-	CASSRLYSNQPQHF
TRBV5-1	14	TRBJ2-7	-	CASSATGALYEQYF
TRBV5-1	13	TRBJ2-5	-	CASSPGARETQYF
TRBV5-1	19	TRBJ2-5	-	CASSLVGQGVLSNQETQYF
TRBV19	15	TRBJ2-3	-	CASSGGLAGEDTQYF
TRBV28	14	TRBJ1-5	-	CASSSTGYNQPQHF
TRBV14	16	TRBJ1-1	-	CASSQAYLEENTEAFF
TRBV2	14	TRBJ2-5	-	CASSDRGRLETQYF
TRBV6-4	13	TRBJ2-2	-	CASSGGEPGELFF
TRBV7-7	15	TRBJ2-3	-	CASSLVGGSSDTQYF
TRBV27	15	TRBJ1-5	-	CASSRTIPGGQPQHF
TRBV11-2	15	TRBJ1-5	-	CASSLDASYYQPQHF
TRBV14	15	TRBJ2-5	-	CASSPSGTSGRLGDF
TRBV9	14	TRBJ2-2	-	CASSPIRLGGELFF
TRBV7-3	15	TRBJ1-5	-	CASSSPPGDRTPQHF
TRBV19	15	TRBJ2-1	-	CASSIGQRAGNEQFF
TRBV5-5	15	TRBJ2-1	-	CASSLASGTYNEQFF
TRBV2	15	TRBJ2-1	few	CASSEGTSGRGEQFF
TRBV28	14	TRBJ1-5	-	CASSLGQVYQPQHF
TRBV29-1	18	TRBJ2-1	-	CSVESPGLADPIYNEQFF
TRBV2	12	TRBJ2-7	-	CASNARTVEQYF
TRBV6-6	15	TRBJ2-3	few	CASSYSGSRTDTQYF
TRBV6-5	15	TRBJ2-7	-	CASSPLVEESYEQYF
TRBV19	13	TRBJ2-7	-	CASSKQNPYEQYF
TRBV27	14	TRBJ2-2	-	CASRGNGLAGELFF
TRBV15	14	TRBJ2-3	-	CATSRTGTEDTQYF
TRBV30	11	TRBJ2-3	-	CAWKGGDTQYF
TRBV4-1	16	TRBJ1-1	-	CASSQATLGRYTEAFF
TRBV5-1	11	TRBJ2-7	-	CASREYYEQYF